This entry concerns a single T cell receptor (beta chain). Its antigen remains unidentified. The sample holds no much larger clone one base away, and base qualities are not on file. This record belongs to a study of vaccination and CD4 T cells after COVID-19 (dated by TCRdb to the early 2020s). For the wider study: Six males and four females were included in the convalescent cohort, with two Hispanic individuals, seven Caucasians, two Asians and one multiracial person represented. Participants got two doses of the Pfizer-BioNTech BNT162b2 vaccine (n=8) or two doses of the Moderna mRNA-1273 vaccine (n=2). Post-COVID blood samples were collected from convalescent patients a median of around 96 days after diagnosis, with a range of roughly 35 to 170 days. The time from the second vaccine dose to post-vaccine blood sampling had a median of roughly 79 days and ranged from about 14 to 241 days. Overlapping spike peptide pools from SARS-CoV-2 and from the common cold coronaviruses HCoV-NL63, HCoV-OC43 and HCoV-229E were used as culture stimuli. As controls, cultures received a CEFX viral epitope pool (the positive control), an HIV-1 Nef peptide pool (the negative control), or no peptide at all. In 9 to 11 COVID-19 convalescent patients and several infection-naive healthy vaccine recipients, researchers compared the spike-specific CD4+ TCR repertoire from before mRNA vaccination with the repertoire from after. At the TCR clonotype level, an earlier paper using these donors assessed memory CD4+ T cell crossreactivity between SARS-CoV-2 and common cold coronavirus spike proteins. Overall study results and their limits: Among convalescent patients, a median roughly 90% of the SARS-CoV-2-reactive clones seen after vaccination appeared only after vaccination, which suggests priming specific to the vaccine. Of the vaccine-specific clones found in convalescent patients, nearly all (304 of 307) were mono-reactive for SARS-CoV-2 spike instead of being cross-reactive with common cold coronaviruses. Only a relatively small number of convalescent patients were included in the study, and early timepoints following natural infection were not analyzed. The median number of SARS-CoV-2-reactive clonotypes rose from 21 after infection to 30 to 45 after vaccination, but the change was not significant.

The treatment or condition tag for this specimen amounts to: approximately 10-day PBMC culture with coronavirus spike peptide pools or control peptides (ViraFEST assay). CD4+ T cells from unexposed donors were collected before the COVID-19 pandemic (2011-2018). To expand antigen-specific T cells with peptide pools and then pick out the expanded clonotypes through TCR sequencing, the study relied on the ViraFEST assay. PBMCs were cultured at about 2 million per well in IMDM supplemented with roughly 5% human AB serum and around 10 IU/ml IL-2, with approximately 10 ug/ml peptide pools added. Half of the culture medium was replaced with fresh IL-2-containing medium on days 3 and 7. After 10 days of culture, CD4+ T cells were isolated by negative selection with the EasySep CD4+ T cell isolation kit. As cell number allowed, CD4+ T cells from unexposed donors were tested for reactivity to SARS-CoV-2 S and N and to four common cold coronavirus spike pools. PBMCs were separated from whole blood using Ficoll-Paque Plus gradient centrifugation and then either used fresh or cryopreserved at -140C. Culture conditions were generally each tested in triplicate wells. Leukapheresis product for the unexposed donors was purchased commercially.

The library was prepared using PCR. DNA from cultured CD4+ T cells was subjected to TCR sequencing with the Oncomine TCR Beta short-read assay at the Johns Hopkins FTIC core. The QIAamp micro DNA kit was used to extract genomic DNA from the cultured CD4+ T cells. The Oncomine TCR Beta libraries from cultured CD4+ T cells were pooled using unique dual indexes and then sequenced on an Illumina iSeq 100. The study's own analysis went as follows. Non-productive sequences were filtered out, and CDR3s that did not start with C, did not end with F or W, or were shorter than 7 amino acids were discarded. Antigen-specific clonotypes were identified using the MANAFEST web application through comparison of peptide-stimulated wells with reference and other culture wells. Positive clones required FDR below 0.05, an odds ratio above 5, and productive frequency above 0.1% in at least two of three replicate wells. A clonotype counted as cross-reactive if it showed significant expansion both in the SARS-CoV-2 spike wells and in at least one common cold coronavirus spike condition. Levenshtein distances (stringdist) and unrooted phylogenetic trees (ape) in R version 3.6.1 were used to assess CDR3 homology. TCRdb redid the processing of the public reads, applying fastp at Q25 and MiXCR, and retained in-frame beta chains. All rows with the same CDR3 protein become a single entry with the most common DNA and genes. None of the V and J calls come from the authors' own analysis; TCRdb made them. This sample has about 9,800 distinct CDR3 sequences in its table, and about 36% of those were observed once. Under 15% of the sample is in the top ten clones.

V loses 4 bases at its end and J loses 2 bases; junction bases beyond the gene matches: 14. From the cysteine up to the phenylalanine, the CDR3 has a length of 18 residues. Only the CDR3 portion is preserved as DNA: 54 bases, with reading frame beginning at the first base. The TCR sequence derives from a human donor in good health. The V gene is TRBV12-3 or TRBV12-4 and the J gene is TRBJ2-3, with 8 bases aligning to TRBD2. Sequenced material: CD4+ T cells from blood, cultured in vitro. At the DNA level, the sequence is TGTGCCAGCAGTTGGAACGGGGGGGCCATTACCTCCACAGATACGCAGTATTTT. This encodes CASSWNGGAITSTDTQYF.